A single sample gave rise to the 2 T cell receptor beta chains below, sequenced in a study of chemoradiotherapy in HPV16-positive cancers. Generated by immunoSEQ multiplex PCR, the TCRdb table keeps only in-frame clones and is missing some. The table records tens of thousands of clones, roughly nine tenths of them present only once. The source material was blood, sampled from a patient who underwent chemoradiotherapy. These receptors were obtained from a human donor with HPV-associated anogenital cancer.

V and J are TRBV7-9 and TRBJ2-2; no reliable D call. V was shortened by 5 bases and J by 0 bases, with 4 bases between the two germline ends. The CDR3 has 13 residues. Germline V CDR1 and CDR2: SEHNR, FQNEAQ (reference sequence). CDR3 DNA: TGTGCCAGCAGCCCCTCGAACACCGGGGAGCTGTTTTTT. Translating it yields CASSPSNTGELFF.

This clone was seen only once. The CDR3 protein is CATSRDVGGFWQPQHF. CDR3 DNA sequence: TGTGCCACCAGCAGAGATGTCGGGGGTTTTTGGCAGCCCCAGCATTTT. This sequence joins TRBV15 and TRBJ1-5; a weak D match, TRBD1 (5 bases). CDR3 length: 16 amino acids. Germline loops: CDR1 LNHNV, CDR2 YYDKDF (reference sequence). Deletions cut 0 bases from V and 7 bases from J, with 16 bases between.